This T cell receptor beta chain was retrieved from a study of OX40 agonist ivuxolimab in advanced cancers. Study in general: Head and neck, renal cell, melanoma or hepatocellular carcinoma were the cancers that dose-escalation patients had.

The assay was immunoSEQ multiplex PCR, and TCRdb's table has in-frame clones only and misses some. The sample holds about 81,000 clones, more than 80% seen once. The germline V gene has CDR1 SGHRS and CDR2 YFSETQ. The V gene lost 0 bases and the J gene lost 3 bases, with 9 bases spanning the gap. The CDR3 sequence is 14 residues long. The rearrangement joins TRBV5-1 to TRBJ2-5; D remains ambiguous. This sequence was found in an adult with an advanced solid tumor such as melanoma, head and neck, liver or kidney cancer. The input for sequencing was CD4+ or CD8+ T cells sorted from blood, taken in a trial of the OX40 agonist ivuxolimab. CDR3 region: CASSLGGSEETQYF. The CDR3 region has the DNA TGCGCCAGCAGCTTGGGGGGATCCGAAGAGACCCAGTACTTC.